Here is one T cell receptor beta chain with its context. Germline V CDR1 and CDR2: SGHRS, YFSETQ. The V segment lost 4 bases and the J segment 1 base; nucleotides outside the gene matches: 3. There are 14 residues in the CDR3. The data derive from a study of blood T cell repertoires in COVID-19. Study in general: PBMCs, B-cell-depleted T cells, or T cells were the source of the cDNA or gDNA that made up the material.

Sequencing used immunoSEQ multiplex PCR; TCRdb keeps in-frame clones, though not all of them. The sample yields 200,000 to 300,000 clones, approximately 81% seen once. The TCR originated in a man aged 55 to 70 with acute or convalescent COVID-19. The material sequenced was peripheral blood. The chain has TRBV5-1 and TRBJ2-7; TRBD1 matches 9 bases. CDR3 bases: TGCGCCAGCAGCCCCGGGACAGGGTCCTACGAGCAGTACTTC. Translation: CASSPGTGSYEQYF.